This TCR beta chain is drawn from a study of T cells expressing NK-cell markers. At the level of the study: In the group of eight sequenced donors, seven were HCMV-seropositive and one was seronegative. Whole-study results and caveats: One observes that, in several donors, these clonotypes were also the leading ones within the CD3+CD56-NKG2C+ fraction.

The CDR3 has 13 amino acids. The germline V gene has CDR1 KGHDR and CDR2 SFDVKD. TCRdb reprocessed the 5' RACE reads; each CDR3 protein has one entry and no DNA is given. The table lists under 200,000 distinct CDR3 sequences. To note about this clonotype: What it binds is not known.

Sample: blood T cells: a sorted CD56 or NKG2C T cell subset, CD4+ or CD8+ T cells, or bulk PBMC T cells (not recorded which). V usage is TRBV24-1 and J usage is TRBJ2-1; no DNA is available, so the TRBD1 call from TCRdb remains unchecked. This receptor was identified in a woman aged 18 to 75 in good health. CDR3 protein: CATSGQGAREQFF.